These 27 T cell receptor beta chains were sequenced from one sample in a study of cytomegalovirus exposure and HLA in healthy donors. Researchers ran the PCR with 60 Vbeta and 13 Jbeta primers. Produced via immunoSEQ multiplex PCR; TCRdb's table is partial and in-frame only. The sample has approximately 190,000 clones; over 80% are singletons. The sequencing input was PBMCs. The source of these receptors is a young man in good health and CMV-seronegative.

The rearrangement links TRBV2 to TRBJ1-5, with 7 bases aligning to TRBD1. Germline CDR1 reads SNHLY; CDR2 reads FYNNEI. The trim removed 8 bases at V and 4 bases at J, leaving 5 bases unmatched. CDR3 length equals 13 residues. The CDR3 sequence: CASGDSQNQPQHF. CDR3 nucleotide sequence: TGTGCCAGCGGGGACAGTCAAAATCAGCCCCAGCATTTT.

This clone was seen once. Compared with germline, one end of the junction differs, possibly owing to a read error. This CDR3 is CASSLSGGSTDTQYF. The CDR3 DNA reads TGCGCCAGCAGCTTAAGCGGGGGGAGCACGGATACGCAGTATTTT. The J gene is TRBJ2-3, the V gene TRBV5-1; 9 bases match TRBD2. Germline CDR1 SGHRS, CDR2 YFSETQ. The CDR3 consists of 15 residues.

This clone was recorded only once. The gene calls are TRBV15 and TRBJ2-3, with 10 bases aligning to TRBD2. CDR3 length: 19 amino acids. V gave up 1 base and J gave up 2 bases; unmatched junction bases: 12. From germline, CDR1 is LNHNV and CDR2 YYDKDF (reference sequence). Written as DNA, the CDR3 is TGTGCCACCAGCAGAGGTGGGACGCTAGCGGGGGACATCACAGATACGCAGTATTTT. Translation gives CATSRGGTLAGDITDTQYF.

The rearrangement uses TRBV19 and TRBJ1-1; a weak D match, TRBD1 (5 bases). The CDR3 runs 14 residues. Trimming cost V 6 bases and J 0 bases, with 11 bases left between them. CDR1 is LNHDA and CDR2 is SQIVND in the germline V gene (reference sequence). The CDR3 spells CASRRTIMNTEAFF. CDR3 nucleotide sequence: TGTGCCAGTAGGCGGACAATAATGAACACTGAAGCTTTCTTT.

The CDR3 nucleotides are TGTGCCAGCAGCTTGGAGGCACGGGACACTGAAGCTTTCTTT. Translated: CASSLEARDTEAFF. This chain uses TRBV5-4 with TRBJ1-1, with no clear D. This CDR3 has 14 residues. V lost 0 bases and J lost 3, with 9 bases in between. CDR1 is SGHNT and CDR2 is YYREEE in the germline V gene (reference sequence).

The chain recombines TRBV29-1 with TRBJ2-7, with TRBD1 identical over 7 bases. This CDR3 spans 13 amino acids. CDR1 is SQVTM, CDR2 ANQGSEA, per germline. The J segment lost 4 bases and the V segment lost 5 bases, leaving 8 bases of the junction unmatched. In nucleotides, the CDR3 is TGCAGCGTTAGACAGGGTGGGCTTTACGAGCAGTACTTC. Translated: CSVRQGGLYEQYF.

This clone was detected once. This chain uses TRBV28 with TRBJ1-5, with TRBD1 matching over 9 bases. V gave up 7 bases and J gave up 5 bases; unmatched junction bases: 6. CDR1 is MDHEN, CDR2 SYDVKM, per germline. CDR3 length equals 14 residues. CDR3: CASTETGGDQPQHF. CDR3 bases: TGTGCCAGCACTGAGACAGGGGGGGATCAGCCCCAGCATTTT.

This chain joins TRBV6-1 and TRBJ1-1, with a weak D call TRBD1 (5 bases). Trimming removed 8 bases from V and 3 bases from J, with 13 bases in between. The CDR3 sequence is 13 residues long. Germline-derived CDR1 and CDR2 are MNHNS and SASEGT. This CDR3 is CASLYWGDTEAFF. CDR3 DNA: TGTGCCAGCCTCTACTGGGGGGACACTGAAGCTTTCTTT.

This chain uses TRBV29-1 with TRBJ1-2; 7 bases match TRBD1. V was clipped by 8 bases and J by 0 bases; unmatched bases: 9. Germline CDR1 reads SQVTM; CDR2 reads ANQGSEA. The CDR3 covers 14 residues. The CDR3 is CSSLGDSPNYGYTF. In nucleotides, the CDR3 is TGCAGCTCCCTTGGGGACAGCCCTAACTATGGCTACACCTTC.

CDR3 in amino acids: CASSDDLARHEQFF. The CDR3 DNA follows: TGTGCCAGCAGTGACGACTTGGCCCGGCATGAGCAGTTCTTC. The V and J genes are TRBV27 and TRBJ2-1; D ambiguous. There are 14 residues in the CDR3. Trimming took 5 bases from V and 8 from J, leaving 16 bases between them. Per the germline V gene, CDR1 is MNHEY and CDR2 is SMNVEV (reference sequence).

This chain links TRBV28 with TRBJ2-3; D is ambiguous. CDR3 length: 17 residues. The germline V and J ends were trimmed by 3 bases and 0 bases, with 16 bases remaining between them. From germline, CDR1 is MDHEN and CDR2 SYDVKM. The DNA of the CDR3 is TGTGCCAGCAGTTTGAGGCTCAGTAGTACTAGCACAGATACGCAGTATTTT. Amino acid sequence: CASSLRLSSTSTDTQYF.

The V call is TRBV7-8, the J call TRBJ1-5, with D uncertain. CDR1 is SGHVS, CDR2 FQNEAQ, per germline. The CDR3 totals 14 residues. Trimming took off 5 bases at V and 2 bases at J, with 10 bases between the two ends. The CDR3 protein is CASSPDLGNQPQHF. In DNA, the CDR3 is TGTGCCAGCAGCCCGGACTTGGGCAATCAGCCCCAGCATTTT.

The chain joins TRBV27 to TRBJ1-6; 8 bases map to TRBD1. J was trimmed by 9 bases and V by 7 bases; bases with no gene match: 23. This CDR3 spans 19 amino acids. Germline loops: CDR1 MNHEY, CDR2 SMNVEV (reference sequence). This chain's CDR3 is CASNSLDRGGSLFSSPLHF. The CDR3 DNA reads TGTGCCAGCAACTCATTAGACAGGGGAGGTTCCCTTTTTAGTTCACCCCTCCACTTT.

The count of this clone is one. The chain joins TRBV4-1 to TRBJ1-5; D gene ambiguous. V dropped 0 bases and J dropped 4 bases, with 10 bases sitting between them. The CDR3 spans 15 residues. Germline-derived CDR1 and CDR2 are MGHRA and YSYEKL. The CDR3 is CASSQESKINQPQHF. DNA of the CDR3: TGCGCCAGCAGCCAAGAGAGTAAAATTAATCAGCCCCAGCATTTT.

This chain joins TRBV19 and TRBJ1-5; 7 bases are a match to TRBD1. J lost 9 bases, V lost 5 bases, and 13 bases had no gene match. CDR3 length equals 15 residues. Germline values: CDR1 LNHDA, CDR2 SQIVND (reference sequence). In DNA, the CDR3 is TGTGCCAGTAGTCCGAACCTACAGGGGATTAGGCCCCAGCATTTT. Protein: CASSPNLQGIRPQHF.

V is TRBV30 and J is TRBJ2-5; 10 bases match TRBD1. The end of the DNA aligns better with TRBJ2-7, so the J call may be wrong. The CDR3 extends over 14 amino acids. Germline V gene sequence: CDR1 GTSNPN, CDR2 SVGIG (reference sequence). In DNA form, the CDR3 reads TGTGCCTGGAGCCGAGGACAGGGGGGAGGCGAGCAGTACTTC. Its protein is CAWSRGQGGGEQYF.

This clone was counted a single time. This chain joins TRBV6-1 and TRBJ1-4; D is ambiguous. Trimming stripped 6 bases from V and 7 bases from J, with 18 bases between. The CDR3 totals 15 residues. Germline V gives CDR1 MNHNS, CDR2 SASEGT. DNA of the CDR3: TGTGCCAGCAGGAAAGACGGGTCCGCAAGTGAAAAACTGTTTTTT. Encoded protein: CASRKDGSASEKLFF.

The CDR3: CATNDQTTGWDRGLTDTQYF. In DNA, the CDR3 is TGTGCCACCAATGATCAGACAACCGGGTGGGACAGGGGATTGACAGATACGCAGTATTTT. This sequence joins TRBV28 and TRBJ2-3; 10 nucleotides match TRBD1. The CDR3 extends over 20 amino acids. The germline V gene has CDR1 MDHEN and CDR2 SYDVKM. V shed 10 bases and J 3 bases; nucleotides not matched to a gene: 25.

The genes are TRBV27 and TRBJ2-3; 12 nucleotides agree with TRBD2. The CDR3 sequence is 17 residues long. V was pared by 3 bases and J by 1 base, with 5 bases of the junction left unmatched. The germline V gene has CDR1 MNHEY and CDR2 SMNVEV (reference sequence). DNA of the CDR3: TGTGCCAGCAGTTTTCGGCTAGCGGGAGGGGGCACAGATACGCAGTATTTT. This translates into CASSFRLAGGGTDTQYF.

The genes are TRBV10-1 and TRBJ1-1; D not resolved. CDR3 length: 9 residues. Trimming stripped 11 bases from V and 8 bases from J, with 9 bases between. Looked up from germline, CDR1 is WNHNN and CDR2 is SYGVQD (reference sequence). CDR3 region: CAHLAEAFF. CDR3 nucleotides: TGCGCCCACCTGGCAGAAGCTTTCTTT.

The chain joins TRBV7-2 to TRBJ1-3; a weak D match, TRBD1 (5 bases). CDR1 and CDR2 from the germline V gene are SGHTA and FQGNSA. V was shortened by 5 bases and J by 1 base, with 9 bases between the two germline ends. CDR3 length: 14 residues. The CDR3 loop is CASSPGGSGNTIYF. In DNA form, the CDR3 reads TGTGCCAGCAGCCCGGGGGGATCTGGAAACACCATATATTTT.

The rearrangement joins TRBV29-1 to TRBJ2-1; 10 positions match TRBD2. Losses at the gene ends were 2 bases for V and 5 bases for J; bases not matched to a gene: 9. This CDR3 contains 16 residues. The germline gives CDR1 SQVTM, CDR2 ANQGSEA. CDR3 coding DNA: TGCAGCGTTGAACTAGCGGGAGCCCACTTCAACAATGAGCAGTTCTTC. It translates to CSVELAGAHFNNEQFF.

The V gene is TRBV19, the J gene TRBJ1-5, with 10 bases matching TRBD1. The CDR3 consists of 11 residues. The V gene's germline CDR1 is LNHDA and CDR2 SQIVND (reference sequence). CDR3 DNA: TGTGGGACAGGGGGTCTTCAGCCCCAGCATTTT. It encodes CGTGGLQPQHF.

The chain links TRBV30 to TRBJ2-3; D possibly corresponds to TRBD2 (6 bases). The CDR3 covers 13 residues. Germline-derived CDR1 and CDR2 are GTSNPN and SVGIG (reference sequence). Trimming took 2 bases from V and 13 from J, leaving 19 bases between them. CDR3 protein: CAWSLARGAGKYF. CDR3 nucleotides: TGTGCCTGGAGTCTAGCCCGCGGGGCAGGGAAGTATTTT.

This sequence joins TRBV5-1 and TRBJ2-2; maybe TRBD1 (6 bases). The CDR3 is 18 residues long. With 1 base removed from V and 0 bases from J, the gap between germline ends came to 16 bases. Germline CDR1 reads SGHRS; CDR2 reads YFSETQ. The CDR3 DNA sequence: TGCGCCAGCAGCTTGAGGTGGGGGCCGACAGCGAACACCGGGGAGCTGTTTTTT. Translation gives CASSLRWGPTANTGELFF.

The chain couples TRBV20-1 to TRBJ2-3; D remains ambiguous. Germline CDR1 is DFQATT and CDR2 is SNEGSKA (reference sequence). The CDR3 length is 11 residues. Trimming stripped 6 bases from V and 2 bases from J, with 6 bases between. CDR3 sequence (DNA): TGCAGTGCAGCCATCACAGATACGCAGTATTTT. It codes for CSAAITDTQYF.

The gene calls are TRBV14 and TRBJ2-5; D gene uncertain. This CDR3 region has 12 residues. V dropped 4 bases and J dropped 4 bases, with 7 bases sitting between them. Germline lookup yields CDR1 SGHDN and CDR2 FVKESK. This CDR3 is CASSPSRETQYF. The DNA for the CDR3 is TGTGCCAGCAGCCCTTCTCGAGAGACCCAGTACTTC.